This TCR beta chain was sequenced in a study of identifying expanded T cells in peripheral blood. Data came from immunoSEQ multiplex PCR; TCRdb stores just in-frame clones and leaves some out. This sample has some 90,000 clones, with 88% found just once. Trimming removed 3 bases from V and 3 bases from J, with 11 bases in between. Per the germline V gene, CDR1 is SGHNT and CDR2 is YENEEA. CDR3 length: 14 amino acids. This clonotype was obtained from a person aged 18 to 75 in good health. The sample consisted of blood. The chain is built from TRBV11-3 and TRBJ1-1; maybe TRBD1 (5 bases). The CDR3 here is CASSFAGGDTEAFF. In nucleotides, the CDR3 is TGTGCCAGCAGCTTTGCGGGAGGGGACACTGAAGCTTTCTTT.